This TCR beta chain was sequenced during a study of OX40 agonist ivuxolimab in advanced cancers. Looking at the study overall: Dose-escalation cases comprised hepatocellular carcinoma, melanoma, renal cell or head and neck cancer. Prior therapy, whether anti-PD-1, anti-PD-L1 or anti-CTLA-4, was allowed, and 40% had some.

Germline CDR1 and CDR2: SGHNT and YYREEE (reference sequence). V was trimmed by 2 bases and J by 2 bases, leaving 1 base between them. The CDR3 runs 12 residues. Details on this clone: The antigen is unknown.

The study, taken as a whole, reports: Normalized expansion of T-cell clones was also low for some nonresponders.

TCRdb keeps only in-frame clones here, not all; method: immunoSEQ multiplex PCR. The sample carries 15,000 to 20,000 clones, just under 80% recorded once. Sequencing used CD4+ or CD8+ T cells sorted from blood, obtained in a trial of the OX40 agonist ivuxolimab. The V call is TRBV5-4, the J call TRBJ2-2; unclear D gene. The clonotype comes from an adult with an advanced solid tumor such as melanoma, head and neck, liver or kidney cancer. The CDR3 loop is CASSLNTGELFF. In nucleotides, the CDR3 is TGTGCCAGCAGCTTAAACACCGGGGAGCTGTTTTTT. The whole variable domain, filled in from reference TRBV5-4 and TRBJ2-2, reads ETGVTQSPTHLIKTRGQQVTLRCSSQSGHNTVSWYQQALGQGPQFIFQYYREEENGRGNFPPRFSGLQFPNYSSELNVNALELDDSALYLCASSLNTGELFFGEGSRLTVL.